This T cell receptor (beta chain) was obtained from a study of cytomegalovirus exposure and HLA in healthy donors. Primers included in the PCR were 60 Vbeta and 13 Jbeta primers. Sequenced by immunoSEQ multiplex PCR; TCRdb stores in-frame clones only, minus some. The sample shows some 76,000 clones, about four fifths of them seen only once. The germline V gene encodes CDR1 SGHRS and CDR2 YFSETQ. Trimming took off 0 bases at V and 0 bases at J, with 7 bases between the two ends. The CDR3 totals 15 residues. Each of the donors was a healthy bone marrow donor. The receptor was isolated from a woman between 40 and 50 years old in good health and CMV-seropositive. Sequencing was done on a sample of PBMCs. V usage is TRBV5-1 and J usage is TRBJ2-1; possible D gene TRBD1, 5 bases. This CDR3 is CASSLGQGSYNEQFF. The CDR3 DNA is TGCGCCAGCAGCTTGGGCCAGGGCTCCTACAATGAGCAGTTCTTC.